These 17 T cell receptor beta chains were all obtained from the same sample, sequenced in a study of blood T cell repertoires in COVID-19. Sequencing used immunoSEQ multiplex PCR; TCRdb keeps in-frame clones, though not all of them. The sample lists under 150,000 clones, around nine tenths occurring once. The sequencing input was peripheral blood. The receptors come from a woman in her seventies who had recovered from COVID-19.

The V call is TRBV4-3, the J call TRBJ2-1, with 7 bases identical to TRBD2. This CDR3 spans 14 amino acids. Germline lookup yields CDR1 LGHNA and CDR2 YSLEER. J gave up 8 bases and V 0 bases, and 4 bases lay outside the gene matches. CDR3 residues: CASSQDGRVDEQFF. The CDR3 coding sequence is TGCGCCAGCAGCCAAGATGGGAGGGTGGATGAGCAGTTCTTC.

This chain uses TRBV10-3 with TRBJ2-7; D is unclear. Trimming shortened V by 11 bases and J by 0 bases, and 11 bases separated the two germline ends. The CDR3 consists of 12 residues. The V gene's germline CDR1 is ENHRY and CDR2 SYGVKD. For the CDR3, the DNA is TGTGCCGCCGCGAGGAGCTCCTACGAGCAGTACTTC. Translated: CAAARSSYEQYF.

The chain has TRBV7-9 and TRBJ1-5, with D maybe TRBD1 (5 bases). This CDR3 region has 15 residues. Trimming left V 1 base short and J 7 bases short, with 14 bases between. Per germline, CDR1 SEHNR and CDR2 FQNEAQ (reference sequence). The chain's CDR3 is CASSLGGGYGQPQHF. The CDR3 bases are TGTGCCAGCAGCTTAGGGGGGGGGTATGGACAGCCCCAGCATTTT.

V is TRBV28 and J is TRBJ2-5; 11 bases map to TRBD2. V shed 5 bases, J shed 1 base, and the junction held 6 bases outside the gene matches. Looked up from germline, CDR1 is MDHEN and CDR2 is SYDVKM. CDR3 length: 16 amino acids. CDR3 sequence: CASSRGLAVIQETQYF. For the CDR3, the DNA is TGTGCCAGCAGTAGGGGACTAGCGGTAATCCAAGAGACCCAGTACTTC.

This chain connects TRBV7-2 to TRBJ2-5, with D possibly being TRBD2 (6 bases). V lost 2 bases, J lost 3 bases, and 10 bases lay in between. The germline gives CDR1 SGHTA, CDR2 FQGNSA. CDR3 length: 14 amino acids. The CDR3 is CASSLMGGEETQYF. The CDR3 DNA reads TGTGCCAGCAGCTTAATGGGCGGGGAAGAGACCCAGTACTTC.

The genes are TRBV7-2 and TRBJ2-1; 7 bases map to TRBD2. The length of the CDR3 is 15 residues. V was pared by 5 bases and J by 6 bases, with 10 bases of the junction left unmatched. The germline CDR1 and CDR2 sequences are SGHTA and FQGNSA. The CDR3 reads CASSRGWTGGNEQFF. The CDR3 DNA follows: TGTGCCAGCAGCCGGGGTTGGACGGGGGGCAATGAGCAGTTCTTC.

This clone came up a few times. The J gene is TRBJ1-5, the V gene TRBV7-3; D is unclear. The germline V and J ends were trimmed by 2 bases and 4 bases, with 6 bases remaining between them. Germline CDR1 is SGHTA and CDR2 is FQGTGA. CDR3 length: 13 residues. CDR3 region: CASSLGPNQPQHF. CDR3 bases: TGTGCCAGCAGCTTAGGGCCTAATCAGCCCCAGCATTTT.

This clone has more than one count but fewer than ten. The chain employs TRBV7-2 and TRBJ1-6; the D is unclear. The germline gives CDR1 SGHTA, CDR2 FQGNSA. The CDR3 is made up of 13 amino acids. Trimming stripped 1 base from V and 7 bases from J, with 5 bases between. In DNA form, the CDR3 reads TGTGCCAGCAGCTTAGTGGAGAATTCACCCCTCCACTTT. This gives the protein CASSLVENSPLHF.

J is TRBJ2-6 and V is TRBV6-2 or TRBV6-3, with a tentative D call TRBD1 (5 bases). This CDR3 is built from 13 residues. Trimming stripped 4 bases from V and 4 bases from J, with 5 bases between. The germline gives CDR1 MNHEY, CDR2 SVGEGT. The CDR3 DNA reads as TGTGCCAGCAGTTCAGGGGGGGCCAACGTCCTGACTTTC. Amino acid sequence: CASSSGGANVLTF.

The chain recombines TRBV7-9 with TRBJ2-3, with unresolved D. The CDR3 is 14 residues long. Germline-derived CDR1 and CDR2 are SEHNR and FQNEAQ (reference sequence). Trimming removed 3 bases from V and 0 bases from J, with 7 bases in between. CDR3 in DNA: TGTGCCAGCAGCTTCCCCGGGAGCACAGATACGCAGTATTTT. Protein: CASSFPGSTDTQYF. The full variable domain, its missing parts supplied by reference TRBV7-9 and TRBJ2-3, is DTGVSQNPRHKITKRGQNVTFRCDPISEHNRLYWYRQTLGQGPEFLTYFQNEAQLEKSRLLSDRFSAERPKGSFSTLEIQRTEQGDSAMYLCASSFPGSTDTQYFGPGTRLTVL.

The V gene is TRBV3-1 (or the pseudogene TRBV3-2), the J gene TRBJ2-5; TRBD1 matches at 9 bases. Germline V lookup: CDR1 LGHDT, CDR2 YNNKEL (reference sequence). Germline trimming cut 4 bases from V and 4 bases from J; bases unmatched to any gene: 7. CDR3 length equals 15 residues. The CDR3 loop is CASSRTTGGLETQYF. CDR3 in DNA: TGTGCCAGCAGCCGAACGACAGGGGGTTTAGAGACCCAGTACTTC.

This chain connects TRBV6-5 to TRBJ1-2; TRBD1 agrees at 12 bases. Trimming at V came to 5 bases and at J to 7 bases, leaving 8 bases not matched to a gene. The CDR3 consists of 15 residues. The germline V gene encodes CDR1 MNHEY and CDR2 SVGAGI. This chain's CDR3 is CASSTRDRGQSGYTF. The CDR3 region has the DNA TGTGCCAGCAGTACCCGGGACAGGGGGCAGAGTGGCTACACCTTC.

The chain couples TRBV28 to TRBJ2-3; D gene unclear. The germline CDR1 and CDR2 sequences are MDHEN and SYDVKM. This CDR3 comprises 14 residues. V lost 3 bases to trimming and J lost 0 bases, with 7 bases between them. This CDR3 is CASSFPGSTDTQYF. Written as DNA, the CDR3 is TGTGCCAGCAGTTTTCCGGGTAGCACAGATACGCAGTATTTT.

The rearrangement links TRBV6-2 or TRBV6-3 to TRBJ2-7; 8 positions agree with TRBD2. The CDR3 length is 15 residues. The germline V gene encodes CDR1 MNHEY and CDR2 SVGEGT. V gave up 6 bases and J gave up 8 bases; unmatched junction bases: 15. For the CDR3, the DNA is TGTGCCAGCAGCCCACCGGGGGGGTCGAGACCGAAGCAGTACTTC. Protein product: CASSPPGGSRPKQYF.

The J gene is TRBJ1-2, the V gene TRBV6-6, with TRBD1 matching over 8 bases. Germline V lookup: CDR1 MNHNY, CDR2 SVGAGI (reference sequence). Losses at the gene ends were 4 bases for V and 8 bases for J; bases not matched to a gene: 9. The length of the CDR3 is 14 residues. CDR3 sequence (DNA): TGTGCCAGCAGTTCCCGACAGGGGATGTACGGCTACACCTTC. Translating it yields CASSSRQGMYGYTF.

The chain carries TRBV7-2 and TRBJ1-2, with D possibly TRBD1 on 6 matching bases. CDR3 length equals 13 residues. The V gene's germline CDR1 is SGHTA and CDR2 FQGNSA. V was pared by 5 bases and J by 6 bases, with 13 bases between. The chain's CDR3 is CASSPKDSHGYTF. The CDR3 DNA reads TGTGCCAGCAGCCCAAAGGACAGCCATGGCTACACCTTC.

The chain carries TRBV7-8 and TRBJ1-6; perhaps TRBD1 as D (6 bases). The CDR3 loop spans 14 amino acids. V lost 1 base and J lost 10, with 11 bases in between. The germline CDR1 and CDR2 sequences are SGHVS and FQNEAQ. The CDR3 here is CASSLGGGGSPLHF. In DNA form, the CDR3 reads TGTGCCAGCAGCTTAGGAGGGGGAGGGTCACCCCTCCACTTT. Complete variable domain (other parts from reference TRBV7-8 and TRBJ1-6): GAGVSQSPRYKVAKRGQDVALRCDPISGHVSLFWYQQALGQGPEFLTYFQNEAQLDKSGLPSDRFFAERPEGSVSTLKIQRTQQEDSAVYLCASSLGGGGSPLHFGNGTRLTVT.